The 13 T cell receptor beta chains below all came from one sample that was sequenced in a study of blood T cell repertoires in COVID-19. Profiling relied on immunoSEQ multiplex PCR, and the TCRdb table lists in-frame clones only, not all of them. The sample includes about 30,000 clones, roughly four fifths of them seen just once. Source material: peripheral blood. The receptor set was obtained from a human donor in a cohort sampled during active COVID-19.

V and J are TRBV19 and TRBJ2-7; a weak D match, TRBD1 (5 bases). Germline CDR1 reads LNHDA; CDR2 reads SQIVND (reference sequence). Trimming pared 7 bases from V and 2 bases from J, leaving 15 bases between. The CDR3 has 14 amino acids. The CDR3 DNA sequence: TGTGCCAGTAAATCTGGGCAGGGTGCCTACGAGCAGTACTTC. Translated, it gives CASKSGQGAYEQYF.

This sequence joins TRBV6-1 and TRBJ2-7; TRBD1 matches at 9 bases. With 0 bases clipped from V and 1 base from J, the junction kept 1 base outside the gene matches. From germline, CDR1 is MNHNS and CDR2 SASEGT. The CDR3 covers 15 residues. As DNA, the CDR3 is TGTGCCAGCAGTGAAGCCGGGACAGGGTCCTACGAGCAGTACTTC. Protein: CASSEAGTGSYEQYF.

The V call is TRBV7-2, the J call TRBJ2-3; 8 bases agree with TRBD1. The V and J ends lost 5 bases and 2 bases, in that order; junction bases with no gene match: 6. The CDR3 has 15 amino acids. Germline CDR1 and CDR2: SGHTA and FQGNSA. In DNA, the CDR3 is TGTGCCAGCAGCCTCGAGGGACAGGTCACAGATACGCAGTATTTT. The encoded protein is CASSLEGQVTDTQYF.

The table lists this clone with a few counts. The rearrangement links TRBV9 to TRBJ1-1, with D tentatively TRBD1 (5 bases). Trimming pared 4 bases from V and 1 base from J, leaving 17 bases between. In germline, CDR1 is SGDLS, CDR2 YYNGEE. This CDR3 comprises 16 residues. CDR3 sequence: CASSPQSGLANTEAFF. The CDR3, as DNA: TGTGCCAGCAGCCCACAATCGGGACTGGCGAACACTGAAGCTTTCTTT.

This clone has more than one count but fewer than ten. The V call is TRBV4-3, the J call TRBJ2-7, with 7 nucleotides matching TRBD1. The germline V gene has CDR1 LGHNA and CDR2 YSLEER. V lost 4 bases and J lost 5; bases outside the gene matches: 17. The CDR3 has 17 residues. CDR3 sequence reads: CASSRRHSLLDRDEQYF. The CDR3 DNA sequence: TGCGCCAGCAGCCGCCGCCACTCTCTCCTAGACAGGGACGAGCAGTACTTC.

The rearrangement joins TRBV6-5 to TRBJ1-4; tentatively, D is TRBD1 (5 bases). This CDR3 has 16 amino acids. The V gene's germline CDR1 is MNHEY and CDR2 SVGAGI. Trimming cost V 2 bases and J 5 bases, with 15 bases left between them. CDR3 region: CASSYSAGGFNEKLFF. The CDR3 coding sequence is TGTGCCAGCAGTTACAGTGCGGGGGGATTCAATGAAAAACTGTTTTTT.

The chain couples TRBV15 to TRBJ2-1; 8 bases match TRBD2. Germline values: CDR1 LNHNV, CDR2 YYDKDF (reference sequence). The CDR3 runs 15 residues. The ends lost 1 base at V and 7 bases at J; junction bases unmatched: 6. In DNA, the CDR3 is TGTGCCACCAGCAGAGCTCGGGGGGGCTTGAATGAGCAGTTCTTC. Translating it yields CATSRARGGLNEQFF.

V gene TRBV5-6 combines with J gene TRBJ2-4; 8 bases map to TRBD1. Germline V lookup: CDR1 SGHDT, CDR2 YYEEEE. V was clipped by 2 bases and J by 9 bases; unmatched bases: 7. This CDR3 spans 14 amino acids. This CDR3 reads CASSFRTGRSIQYF. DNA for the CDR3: TGTGCCAGCAGCTTCAGGACAGGGAGAAGCATTCAGTACTTC.

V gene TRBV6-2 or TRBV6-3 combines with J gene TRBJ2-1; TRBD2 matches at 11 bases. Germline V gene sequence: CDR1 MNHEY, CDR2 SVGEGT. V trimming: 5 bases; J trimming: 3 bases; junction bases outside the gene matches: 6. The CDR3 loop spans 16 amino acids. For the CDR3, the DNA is TGTGCCAGCAGTAGAATAGCGGGAGGGAACTACAATGAGCAGTTCTTC. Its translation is CASSRIAGGNYNEQFF.

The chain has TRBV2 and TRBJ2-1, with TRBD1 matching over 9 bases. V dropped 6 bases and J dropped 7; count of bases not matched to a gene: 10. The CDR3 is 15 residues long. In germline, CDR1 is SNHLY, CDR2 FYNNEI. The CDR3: CASRIDRGSGNEQFF. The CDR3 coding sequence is TGTGCCAGCAGAATCGACAGGGGGTCGGGGAATGAGCAGTTCTTC.

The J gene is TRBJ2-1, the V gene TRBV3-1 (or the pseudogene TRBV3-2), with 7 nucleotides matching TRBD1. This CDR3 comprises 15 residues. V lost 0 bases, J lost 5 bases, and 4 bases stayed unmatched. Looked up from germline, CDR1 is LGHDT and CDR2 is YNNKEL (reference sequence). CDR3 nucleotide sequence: TGTGCCAGCAGCCAAGAAAGGGGGCGGAACAATGAGCAGTTCTTC. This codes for CASSQERGRNNEQFF.

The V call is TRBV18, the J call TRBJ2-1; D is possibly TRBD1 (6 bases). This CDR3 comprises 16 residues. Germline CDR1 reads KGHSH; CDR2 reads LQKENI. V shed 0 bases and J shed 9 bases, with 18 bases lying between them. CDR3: CASSPPIGGRAGEQFF. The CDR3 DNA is TGTGCCAGCTCACCACCGATTGGGGGCAGGGCAGGTGAGCAGTTCTTC.

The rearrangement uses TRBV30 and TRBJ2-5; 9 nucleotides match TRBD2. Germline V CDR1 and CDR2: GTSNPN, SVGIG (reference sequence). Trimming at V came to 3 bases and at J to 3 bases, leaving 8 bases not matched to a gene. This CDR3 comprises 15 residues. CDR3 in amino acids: CAWRRIIAGEETQYF. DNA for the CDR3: TGTGCCTGGAGGAGGATAATAGCGGGAGAAGAGACCCAGTACTTC. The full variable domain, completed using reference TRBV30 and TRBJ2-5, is SQTIHQWPATLVQPVGSPLSLECTVEGTSNPNLYWYRQAAGRGLQLLFYSVGIGQISSEVPQNLSASRPQDRQFILSSKKLLLSDSGFYLCAWRRIIAGEETQYFGPGTRLLVL.